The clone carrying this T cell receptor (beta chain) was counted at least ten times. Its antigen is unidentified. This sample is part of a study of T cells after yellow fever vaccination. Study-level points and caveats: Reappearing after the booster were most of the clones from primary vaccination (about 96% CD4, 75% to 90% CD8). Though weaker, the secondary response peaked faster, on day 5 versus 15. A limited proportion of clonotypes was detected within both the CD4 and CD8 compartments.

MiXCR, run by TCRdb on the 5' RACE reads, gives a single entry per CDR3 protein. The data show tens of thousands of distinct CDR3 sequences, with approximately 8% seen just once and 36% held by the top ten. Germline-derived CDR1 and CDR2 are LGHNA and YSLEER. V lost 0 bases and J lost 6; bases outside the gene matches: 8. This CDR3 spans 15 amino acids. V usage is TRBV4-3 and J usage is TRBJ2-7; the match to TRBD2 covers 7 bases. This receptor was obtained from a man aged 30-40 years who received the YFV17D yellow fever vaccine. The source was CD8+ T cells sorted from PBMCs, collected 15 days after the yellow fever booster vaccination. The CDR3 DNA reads TGCGCCAGCAGCCAAGATGGGGGGGACTCTGGCGAGCAGTACTTC. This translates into CASSQDGGDSGEQYF.